The T cell receptor beta chain described here comes from a study of a mutant IDH1 vaccine in newly diagnosed glioma. About the research overall: The treated group averaged 40.4 years old and was about 62% male, approximately 38% female.

With 5 bases removed from V and 1 base from J, the gap between germline ends came to 9 bases. The CDR3 has 14 residues. Germline V CDR1 and CDR2: LGHNA, YNFKEQ. Time point indicated: baseline, week 1 (first vaccination visit). Treatment reported: pre-vaccination baseline after standard-of-care therapy. The protocol was immunoSEQ multiplex PCR, while the TCRdb copy is restricted to in-frame clones and leaves out a portion. The sample has under 75,000 clones; around 90% are singletons. The sample here was PBMCs, taken from a glioma patient treated with radiotherapy, temozolomide or both. The origin of this receptor is a man aged 45-65 years with glioma. The V call is TRBV4-2, the J call TRBJ1-3, with D tentatively TRBD1 (6 bases). CDR3 region: CASSLGGSGNTIYF. The CDR3 DNA reads TGTGCCAGCAGCTTAGGGGGGTCTGGAAACACCATATATTTT.